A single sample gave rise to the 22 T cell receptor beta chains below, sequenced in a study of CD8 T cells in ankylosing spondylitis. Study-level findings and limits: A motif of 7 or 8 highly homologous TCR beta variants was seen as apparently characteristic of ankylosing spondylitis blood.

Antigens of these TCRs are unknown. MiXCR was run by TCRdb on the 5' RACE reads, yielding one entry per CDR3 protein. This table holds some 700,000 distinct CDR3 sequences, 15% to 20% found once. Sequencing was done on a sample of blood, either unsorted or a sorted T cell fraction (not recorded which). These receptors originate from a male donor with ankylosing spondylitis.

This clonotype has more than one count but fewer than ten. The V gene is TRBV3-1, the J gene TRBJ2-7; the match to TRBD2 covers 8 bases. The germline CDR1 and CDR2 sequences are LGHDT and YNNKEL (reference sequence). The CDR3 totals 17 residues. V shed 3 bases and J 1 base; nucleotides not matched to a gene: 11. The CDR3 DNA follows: TGTGCCAGCAGCCATCCCCTGCTAGCGGGCAATTCCTACGAGCAGTACTTC. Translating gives CASSHPLLAGNSYEQYF.

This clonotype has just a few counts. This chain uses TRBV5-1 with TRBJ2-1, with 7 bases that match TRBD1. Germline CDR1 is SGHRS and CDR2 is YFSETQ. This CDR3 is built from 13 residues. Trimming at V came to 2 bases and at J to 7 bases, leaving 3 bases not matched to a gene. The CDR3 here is CASSFQGENEQFF. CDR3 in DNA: TGCGCCAGCAGCTTTCAGGGGGAGAATGAGCAGTTCTTC.

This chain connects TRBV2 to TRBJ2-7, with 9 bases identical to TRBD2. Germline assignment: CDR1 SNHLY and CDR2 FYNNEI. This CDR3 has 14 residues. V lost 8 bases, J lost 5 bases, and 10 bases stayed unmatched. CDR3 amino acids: CASRRGLANHEQYF. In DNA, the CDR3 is TGTGCCAGCCGGAGAGGACTAGCGAACCACGAGCAGTACTTC.

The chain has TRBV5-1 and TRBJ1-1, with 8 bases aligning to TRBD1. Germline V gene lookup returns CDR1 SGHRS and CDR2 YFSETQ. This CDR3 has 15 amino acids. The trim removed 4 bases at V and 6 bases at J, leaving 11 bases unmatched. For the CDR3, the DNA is TGCGCCAGCAGCCCCCGACAGGGGTTACCTCCTGAAGCTTTCTTT. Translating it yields CASSPRQGLPPEAFF.

CDR3 loop: CASSLLAVGSSEQFF. Written as DNA, the CDR3 is TGTGCCAGCAGCTTGCTAGCGGTGGGTTCGAGTGAGCAGTTCTTC. This chain links TRBV7-9 with TRBJ2-1; TRBD2 aligns across 7 bases. Per germline, CDR1 SEHNR and CDR2 FQNEAQ (reference sequence). The CDR3 is 15 residues long. Germline trimming cut 3 bases from V and 9 bases from J; bases unmatched to any gene: 11.

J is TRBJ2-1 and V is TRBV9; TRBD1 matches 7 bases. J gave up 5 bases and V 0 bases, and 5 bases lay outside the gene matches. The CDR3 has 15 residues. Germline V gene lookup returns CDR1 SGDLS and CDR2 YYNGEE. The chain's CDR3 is CASSVGQGLNNEQFF. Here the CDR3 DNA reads TGTGCCAGCAGCGTAGGACAGGGTCTCAACAATGAGCAGTTCTTC.

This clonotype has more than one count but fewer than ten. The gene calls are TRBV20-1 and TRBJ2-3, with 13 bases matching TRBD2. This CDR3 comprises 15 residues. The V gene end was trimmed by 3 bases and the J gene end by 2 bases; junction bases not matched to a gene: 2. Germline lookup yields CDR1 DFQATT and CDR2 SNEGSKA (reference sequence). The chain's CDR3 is CSARGTSGVTDTQYF. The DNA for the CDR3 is TGCAGTGCTAGGGGGACTAGCGGGGTCACAGATACGCAGTATTTT.

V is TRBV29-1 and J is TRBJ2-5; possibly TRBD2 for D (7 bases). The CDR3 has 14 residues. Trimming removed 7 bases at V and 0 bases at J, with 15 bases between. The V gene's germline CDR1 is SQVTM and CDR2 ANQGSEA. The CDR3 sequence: CSARGREYQETQYF. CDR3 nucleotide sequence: TGCAGCGCCCGGGGGCGGGAGTACCAAGAGACCCAGTACTTC.

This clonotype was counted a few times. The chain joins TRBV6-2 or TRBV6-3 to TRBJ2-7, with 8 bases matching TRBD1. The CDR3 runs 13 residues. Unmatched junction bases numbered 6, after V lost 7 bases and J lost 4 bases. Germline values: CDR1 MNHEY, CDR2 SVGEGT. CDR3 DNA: TGTGCCAGCATCGCGGACAGGGCTTACGAGCAGTACTTC. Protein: CASIADRAYEQYF.

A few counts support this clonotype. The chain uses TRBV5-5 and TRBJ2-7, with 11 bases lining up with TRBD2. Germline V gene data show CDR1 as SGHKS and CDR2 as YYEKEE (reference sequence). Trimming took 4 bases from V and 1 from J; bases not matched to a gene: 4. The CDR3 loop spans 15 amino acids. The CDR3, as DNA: TGTGCCAGCAGCCAAACTAGCGGGAGTTCCTACGAGCAGTACTTC. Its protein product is CASSQTSGSSYEQYF.

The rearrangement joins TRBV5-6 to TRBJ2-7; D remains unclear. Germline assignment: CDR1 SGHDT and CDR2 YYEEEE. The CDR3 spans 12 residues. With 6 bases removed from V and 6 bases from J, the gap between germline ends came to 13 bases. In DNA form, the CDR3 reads TGTGCCAGCATGTGGGCAGGTGGCGAGCAGTACTTC. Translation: CASMWAGGEQYF.

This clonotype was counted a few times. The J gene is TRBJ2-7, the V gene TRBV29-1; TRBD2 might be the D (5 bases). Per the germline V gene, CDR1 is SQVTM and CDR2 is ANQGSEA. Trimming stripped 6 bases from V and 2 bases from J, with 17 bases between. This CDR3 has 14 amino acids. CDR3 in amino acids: CSVEVPPVPYEQYF. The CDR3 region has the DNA TGCAGCGTGGAGGTCCCCCCAGTACCCTACGAGCAGTACTTC.

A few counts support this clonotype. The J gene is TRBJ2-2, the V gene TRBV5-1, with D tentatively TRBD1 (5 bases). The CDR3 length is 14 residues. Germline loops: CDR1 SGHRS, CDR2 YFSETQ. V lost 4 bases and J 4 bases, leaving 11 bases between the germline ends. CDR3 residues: CASSGTGFTGELFF. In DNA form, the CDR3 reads TGCGCCAGCAGCGGAACAGGTTTCACCGGGGAGCTGTTTTTT.

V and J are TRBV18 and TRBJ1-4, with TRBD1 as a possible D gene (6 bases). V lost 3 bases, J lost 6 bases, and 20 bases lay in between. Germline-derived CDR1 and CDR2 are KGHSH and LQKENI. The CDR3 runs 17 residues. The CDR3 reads CASSPRRVGGADEKLFF. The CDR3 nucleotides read TGTGCCAGCTCACCCCGACGAGTTGGGGGCGCGGATGAAAAACTGTTTTTT.

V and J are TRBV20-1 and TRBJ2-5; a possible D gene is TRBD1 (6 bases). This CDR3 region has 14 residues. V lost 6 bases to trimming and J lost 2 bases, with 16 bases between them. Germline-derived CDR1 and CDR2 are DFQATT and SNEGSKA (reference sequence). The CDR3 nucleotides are TGCAGTGCCCCCCGGGACAAACTACAAGAGACCCAGTACTTC. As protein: CSAPRDKLQETQYF.

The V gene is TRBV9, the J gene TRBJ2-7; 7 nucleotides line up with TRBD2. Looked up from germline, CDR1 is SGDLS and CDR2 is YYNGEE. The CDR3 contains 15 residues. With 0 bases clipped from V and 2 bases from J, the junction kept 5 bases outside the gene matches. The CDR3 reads CASSVGGGSAYEQYF. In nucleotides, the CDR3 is TGTGCCAGCAGCGTAGGAGGCGGGAGTGCCTACGAGCAGTACTTC.

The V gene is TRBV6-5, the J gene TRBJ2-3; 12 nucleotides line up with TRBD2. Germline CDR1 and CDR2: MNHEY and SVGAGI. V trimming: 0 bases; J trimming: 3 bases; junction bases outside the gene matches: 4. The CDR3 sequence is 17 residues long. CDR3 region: CASSYSETSGGTDTQYF. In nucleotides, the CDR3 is TGTGCCAGCAGTTACTCGGAGACTAGCGGGGGTACAGATACGCAGTATTTT.

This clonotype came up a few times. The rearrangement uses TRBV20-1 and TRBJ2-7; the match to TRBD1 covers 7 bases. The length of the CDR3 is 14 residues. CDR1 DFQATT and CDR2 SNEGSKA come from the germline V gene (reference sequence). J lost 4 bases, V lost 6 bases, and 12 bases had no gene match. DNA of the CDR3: TGCAGTGCAAGGAACCGGGACAGTGGGTACGAGCAGTACTTC. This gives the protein CSARNRDSGYEQYF.

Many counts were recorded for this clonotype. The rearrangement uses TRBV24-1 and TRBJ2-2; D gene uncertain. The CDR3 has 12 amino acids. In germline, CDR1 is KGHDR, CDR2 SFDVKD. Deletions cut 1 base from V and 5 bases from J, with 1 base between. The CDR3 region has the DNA TGTGCCACCAGTGATTTTACCGGGGAGCTGTTTTTT. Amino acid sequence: CATSDFTGELFF.

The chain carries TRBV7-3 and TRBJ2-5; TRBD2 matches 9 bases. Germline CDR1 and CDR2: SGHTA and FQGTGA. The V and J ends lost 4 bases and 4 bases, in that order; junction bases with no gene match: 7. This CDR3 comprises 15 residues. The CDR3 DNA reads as TGTGCCAGCAGCTGGGGAGCGGGGGGAGGAGAGACCCAGTACTTC. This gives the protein CASSWGAGGGETQYF.

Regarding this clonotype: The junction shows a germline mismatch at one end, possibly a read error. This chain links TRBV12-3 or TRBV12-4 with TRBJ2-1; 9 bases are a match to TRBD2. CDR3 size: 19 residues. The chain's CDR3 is CASCLLLQRGDSSYNEQFF. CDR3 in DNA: TGTGCCAGCTGTTTATTGCTACAGCGGGGGGATAGCTCCTACAATGAGCAGTTCTTC.

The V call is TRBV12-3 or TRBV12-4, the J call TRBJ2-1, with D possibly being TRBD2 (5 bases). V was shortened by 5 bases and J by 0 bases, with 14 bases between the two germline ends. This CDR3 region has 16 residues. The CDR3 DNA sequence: TGTGCCAGCAGTCCCGGGGTCGGTGGCTCCTACAATGAGCAGTTCTTC. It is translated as CASSPGVGGSYNEQFF.